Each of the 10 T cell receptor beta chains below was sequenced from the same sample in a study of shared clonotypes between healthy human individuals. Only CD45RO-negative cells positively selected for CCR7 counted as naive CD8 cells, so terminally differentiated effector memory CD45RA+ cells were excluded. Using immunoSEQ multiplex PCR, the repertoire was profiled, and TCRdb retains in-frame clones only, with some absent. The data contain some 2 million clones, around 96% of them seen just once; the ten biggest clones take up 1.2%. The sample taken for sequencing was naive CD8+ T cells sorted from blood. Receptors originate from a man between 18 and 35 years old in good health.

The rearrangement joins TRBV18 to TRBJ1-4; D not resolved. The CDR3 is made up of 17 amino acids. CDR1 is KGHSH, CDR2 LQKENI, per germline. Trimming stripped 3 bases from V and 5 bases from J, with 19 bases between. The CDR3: CASSPIPLEVLNEKLFF. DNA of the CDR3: TGTGCCAGCTCACCTATCCCTCTGGAGGTCTTGAATGAAAAACTGTTTTTT. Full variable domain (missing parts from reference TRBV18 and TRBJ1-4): NAGVMQNPRHLVRRRGQEARLRCSPMKGHSHVYWYRQLPEEGLKFMVYLQKENIIDESGMPKERFSAEFPKEGPSILRIQQVVRGDSAAYFCASSPIPLEVLNEKLFFGSGTQLSVL.

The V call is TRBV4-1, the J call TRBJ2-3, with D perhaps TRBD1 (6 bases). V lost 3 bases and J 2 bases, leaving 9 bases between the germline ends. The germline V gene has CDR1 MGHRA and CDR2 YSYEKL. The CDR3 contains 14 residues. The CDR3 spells CASSQGQLTDTQYF. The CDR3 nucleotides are TGCGCCAGCAGCCAGGGACAACTCACAGATACGCAGTATTTT.

The CDR3 spells CASVESELQETQYF. CDR3 DNA: TGTGCCAGCGTGGAATCGGAGCTCCAAGAGACCCAGTACTTC. J is TRBJ2-5 and V is TRBV25-1; D is undetermined. The V gene lost 8 bases and the J gene lost 1 base, with 14 bases spanning the gap. The germline CDR1 and CDR2 sequences are MGHDK and SYGVNS. This CDR3 comprises 14 residues.

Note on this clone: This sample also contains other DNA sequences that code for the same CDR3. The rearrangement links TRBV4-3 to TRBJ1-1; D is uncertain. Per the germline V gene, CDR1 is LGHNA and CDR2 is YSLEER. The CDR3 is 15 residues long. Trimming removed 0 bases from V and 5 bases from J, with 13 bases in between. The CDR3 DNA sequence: TGCGCCAGCAGCCAAGATTCTGGCGGTGGTACTGAAGCTTTCTTT. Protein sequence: CASSQDSGGGTEAFF.

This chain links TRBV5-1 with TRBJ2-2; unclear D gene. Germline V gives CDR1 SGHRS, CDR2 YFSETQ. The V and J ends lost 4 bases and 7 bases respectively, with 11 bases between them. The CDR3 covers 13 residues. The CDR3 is CASSADSNGELFF. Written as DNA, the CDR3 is TGCGCCAGCAGCGCAGATAGCAACGGGGAGCTGTTTTTT.

CDR3: CATSRGVPPEQFF. The CDR3 DNA is TGTGCCACCAGCAGGGGGGTCCCTCCTGAGCAGTTCTTC. This chain joins TRBV15 and TRBJ2-1; D may be TRBD1 or TRBD2 (5 bases each). Germline assignment: CDR1 LNHNV and CDR2 YYDKDF (reference sequence). The CDR3 is 13 amino acids. V was shortened by 3 bases and J by 9 bases, with 12 bases between the two germline ends.

This chain's CDR3 is CASIQAGGDTQYF. CDR3 sequence (DNA): TGCGCCAGCATCCAGGCGGGGGGAGATACGCAGTATTTT. V is TRBV10-2 and J is TRBJ2-3; 8 bases are a match to TRBD2. The germline V gene has CDR1 WSHSY and CDR2 SAAADI. With 7 bases clipped from V and 5 bases from J, the junction kept 5 bases outside the gene matches. This CDR3 spans 13 amino acids.

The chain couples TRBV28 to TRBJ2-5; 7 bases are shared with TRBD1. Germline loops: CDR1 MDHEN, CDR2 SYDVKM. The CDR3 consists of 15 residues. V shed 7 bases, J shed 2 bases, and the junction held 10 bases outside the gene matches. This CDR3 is CASKTLQGPQETQYF. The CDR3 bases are TGTGCCAGCAAAACACTACAGGGGCCGCAAGAGACCCAGTACTTC.

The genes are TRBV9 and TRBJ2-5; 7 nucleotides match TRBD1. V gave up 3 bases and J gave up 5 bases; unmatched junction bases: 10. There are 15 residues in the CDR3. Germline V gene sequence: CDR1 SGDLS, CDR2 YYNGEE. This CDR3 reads CASSEQGLDGETQYF. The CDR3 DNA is TGTGCCAGCAGCGAACAGGGGTTGGATGGGGAGACCCAGTACTTC.

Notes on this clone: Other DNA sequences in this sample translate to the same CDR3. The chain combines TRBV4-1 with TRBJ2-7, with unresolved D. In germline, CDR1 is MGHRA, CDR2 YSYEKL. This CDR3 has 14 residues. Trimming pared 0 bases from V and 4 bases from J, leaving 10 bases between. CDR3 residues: CASSQDPSGYEQYF. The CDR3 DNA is TGCGCCAGCAGCCAAGATCCCTCCGGGTACGAGCAGTACTTC.